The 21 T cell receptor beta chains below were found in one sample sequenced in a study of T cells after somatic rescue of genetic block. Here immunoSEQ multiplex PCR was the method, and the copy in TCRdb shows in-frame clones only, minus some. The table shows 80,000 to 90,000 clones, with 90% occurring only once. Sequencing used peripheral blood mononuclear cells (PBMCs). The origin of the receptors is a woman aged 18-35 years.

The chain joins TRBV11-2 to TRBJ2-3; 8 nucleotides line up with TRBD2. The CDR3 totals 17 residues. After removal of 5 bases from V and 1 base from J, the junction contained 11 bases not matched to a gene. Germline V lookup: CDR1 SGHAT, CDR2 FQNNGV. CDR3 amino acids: CASSLNALAVGTDTQYF. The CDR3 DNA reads TGTGCCAGCAGCCTGAACGCACTAGCGGTCGGCACAGATACGCAGTATTTT.

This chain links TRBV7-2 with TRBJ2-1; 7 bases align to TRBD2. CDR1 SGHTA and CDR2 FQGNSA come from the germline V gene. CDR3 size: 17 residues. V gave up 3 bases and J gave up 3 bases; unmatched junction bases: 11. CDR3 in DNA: TGTGCCAGCAGCTTGGACCCCCGGGACTACTTCTACAATGAGCAGTTCTTC. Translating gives CASSLDPRDYFYNEQFF. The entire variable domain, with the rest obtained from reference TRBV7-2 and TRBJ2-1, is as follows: GAGVSQSPSNKVTEKGKDVELRCDPISGHTALYWYRQSLGQGLEFLIYFQGNSAPDKSGLPSDRFSAERTGGSVSTLTIQRTQQEDSAVYLCASSLDPRDYFYNEQFFGPGTRLTVL.

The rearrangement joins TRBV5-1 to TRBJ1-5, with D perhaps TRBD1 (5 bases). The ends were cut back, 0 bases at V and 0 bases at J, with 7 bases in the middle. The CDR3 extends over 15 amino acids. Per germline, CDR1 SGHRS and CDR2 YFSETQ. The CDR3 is CASSLAGTSNQPQHF. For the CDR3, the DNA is TGCGCCAGCAGCTTGGCAGGGACTAGCAATCAGCCCCAGCATTTT.

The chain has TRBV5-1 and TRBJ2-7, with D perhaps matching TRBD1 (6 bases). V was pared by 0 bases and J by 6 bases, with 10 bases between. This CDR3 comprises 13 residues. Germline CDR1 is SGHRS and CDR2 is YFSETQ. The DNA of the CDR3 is TGCGCCAGCAGCTTGGCGACAGGCCCCGAGCAGTACTTC. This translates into CASSLATGPEQYF.

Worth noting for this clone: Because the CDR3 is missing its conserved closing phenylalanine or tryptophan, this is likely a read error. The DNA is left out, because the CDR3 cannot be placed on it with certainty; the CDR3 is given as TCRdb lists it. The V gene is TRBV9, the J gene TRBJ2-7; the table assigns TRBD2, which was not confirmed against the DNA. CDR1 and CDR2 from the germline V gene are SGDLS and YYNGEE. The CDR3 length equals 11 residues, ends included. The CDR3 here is CASSVVPRLAP.

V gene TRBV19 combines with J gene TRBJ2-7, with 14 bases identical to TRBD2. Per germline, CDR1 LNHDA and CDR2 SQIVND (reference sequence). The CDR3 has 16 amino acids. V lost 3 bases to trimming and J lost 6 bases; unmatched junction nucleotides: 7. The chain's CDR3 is CASSIVPGLAGGEQYF. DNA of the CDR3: TGTGCCAGTAGTATCGTCCCCGGACTAGCGGGAGGCGAGCAGTACTTC.

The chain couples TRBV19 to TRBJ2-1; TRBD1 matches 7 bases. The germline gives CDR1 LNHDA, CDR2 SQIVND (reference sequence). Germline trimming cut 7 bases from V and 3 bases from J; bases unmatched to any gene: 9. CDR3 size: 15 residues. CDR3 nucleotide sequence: TGTGCCAGTAATCTCGACAGGGCCAGCTACAATGAGCAGTTCTTC. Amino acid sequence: CASNLDRASYNEQFF.

CDR3 bases: TGTGCGGTTTGCTGGGACCACAATCAGCCCCAGCATTTT. Amino acid sequence: CAVCWDHNQPQHF. The chain uses TRBV30 and TRBJ1-5; weak D call: TRBD1 (5 bases). From germline, CDR1 is GTSNPN and CDR2 SVGIG (reference sequence). The CDR3 extends over 13 amino acids.

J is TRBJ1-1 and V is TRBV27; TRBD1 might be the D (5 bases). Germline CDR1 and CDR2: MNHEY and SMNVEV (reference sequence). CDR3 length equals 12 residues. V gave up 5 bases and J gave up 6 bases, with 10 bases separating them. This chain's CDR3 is CASSPGRAEAFF. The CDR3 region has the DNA TGTGCCAGCAGTCCGGGACGGGCTGAAGCTTTCTTT.

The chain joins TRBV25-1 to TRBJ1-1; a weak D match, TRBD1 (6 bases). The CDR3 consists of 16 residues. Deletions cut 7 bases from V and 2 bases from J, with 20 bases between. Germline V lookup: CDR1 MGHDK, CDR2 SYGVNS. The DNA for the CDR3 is TGTGCCAGCACCCGAGGGGGGGGCCTGCTTAACACTGAAGCTTTCTTT. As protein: CASTRGGGLLNTEAFF.

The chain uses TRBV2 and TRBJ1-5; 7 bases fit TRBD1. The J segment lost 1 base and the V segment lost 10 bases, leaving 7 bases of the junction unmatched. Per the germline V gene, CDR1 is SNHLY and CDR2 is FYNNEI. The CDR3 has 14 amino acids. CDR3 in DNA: TGTGCCAAGGGCACAGGGGAGAGCAATCAGCCCCAGCATTTT. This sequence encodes CAKGTGESNQPQHF.

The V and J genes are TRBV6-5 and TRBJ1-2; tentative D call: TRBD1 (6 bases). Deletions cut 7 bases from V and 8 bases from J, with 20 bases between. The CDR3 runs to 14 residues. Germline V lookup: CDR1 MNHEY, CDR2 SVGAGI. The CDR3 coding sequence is TGTGCCAGCACCCGAACGGGGGCGAAGAGCGGCTACACCTTC. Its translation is CASTRTGAKSGYTF.

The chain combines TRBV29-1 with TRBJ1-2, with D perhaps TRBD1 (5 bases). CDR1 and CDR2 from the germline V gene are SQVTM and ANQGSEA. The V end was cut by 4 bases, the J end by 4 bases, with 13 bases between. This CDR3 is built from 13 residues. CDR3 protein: CSVGGTGGYGYTF. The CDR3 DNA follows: TGCAGCGTTGGGGGCACGGGTGGCTATGGCTACACCTTC.

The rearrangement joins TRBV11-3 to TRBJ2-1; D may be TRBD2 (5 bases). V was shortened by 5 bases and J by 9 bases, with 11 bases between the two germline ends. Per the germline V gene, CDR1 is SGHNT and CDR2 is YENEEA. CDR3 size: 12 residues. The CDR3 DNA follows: TGTGCCAGCAGCCCAAACGAGGGTGAGCAGTTCTTC. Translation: CASSPNEGEQFF.

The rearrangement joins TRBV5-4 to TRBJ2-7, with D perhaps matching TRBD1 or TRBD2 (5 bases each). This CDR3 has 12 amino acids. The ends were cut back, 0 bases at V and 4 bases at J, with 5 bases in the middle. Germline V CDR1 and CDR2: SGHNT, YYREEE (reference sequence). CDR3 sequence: CASSLGGYEQYF. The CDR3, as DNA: TGTGCCAGCAGCTTGGGGGGGTACGAGCAGTACTTC.

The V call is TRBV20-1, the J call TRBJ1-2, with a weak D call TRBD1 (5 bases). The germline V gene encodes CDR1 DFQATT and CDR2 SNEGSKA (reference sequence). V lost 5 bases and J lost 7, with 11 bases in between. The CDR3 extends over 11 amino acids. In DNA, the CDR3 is TGCAGTGCTCCCCGGGACTCTGGCTACACCTTC. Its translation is CSAPRDSGYTF.

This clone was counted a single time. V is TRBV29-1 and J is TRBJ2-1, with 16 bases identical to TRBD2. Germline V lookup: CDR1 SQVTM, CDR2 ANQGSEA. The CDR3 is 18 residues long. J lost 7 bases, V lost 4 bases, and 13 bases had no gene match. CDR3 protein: CSVGRIGTSGRASNEQFF. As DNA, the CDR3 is TGCAGCGTTGGGAGAATTGGGACTAGCGGGAGGGCCTCGAATGAGCAGTTCTTC.

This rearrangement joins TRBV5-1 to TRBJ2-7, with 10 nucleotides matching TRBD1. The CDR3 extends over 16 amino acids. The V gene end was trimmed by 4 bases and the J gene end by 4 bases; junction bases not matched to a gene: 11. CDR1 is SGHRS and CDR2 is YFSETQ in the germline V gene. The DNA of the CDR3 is TGCGCCAGCAGCAGGACCGGGACAGGGGAGAGGTACGAGCAGTACTTC. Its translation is CASSRTGTGERYEQYF.

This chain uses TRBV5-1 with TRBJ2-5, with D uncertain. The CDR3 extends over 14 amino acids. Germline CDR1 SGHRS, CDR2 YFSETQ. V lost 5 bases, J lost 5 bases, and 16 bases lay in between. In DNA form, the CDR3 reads TGCGCCAGCAGACCCTACCCAGGTGGCGAGACCCAGTACTTC. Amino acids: CASRPYPGGETQYF.

CDR3 sequence (DNA): TGTGCCAGCAGTTCCCGCAAGGATACGCAGTATTTT. It is translated as CASSSRKDTQYF. The chain carries TRBV27 and TRBJ2-3; the D is unclear. The CDR3 sequence is 12 residues long. The germline V and J ends were trimmed by 4 bases and 6 bases, with 8 bases remaining between them. Germline loops: CDR1 MNHEY, CDR2 SMNVEV (reference sequence).

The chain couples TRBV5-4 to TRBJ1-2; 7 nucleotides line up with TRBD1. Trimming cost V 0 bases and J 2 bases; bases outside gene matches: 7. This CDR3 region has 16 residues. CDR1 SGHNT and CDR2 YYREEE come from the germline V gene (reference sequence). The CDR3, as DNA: TGTGCCAGCAGCTTGGCCCTCTCGGGACAGAACTATGGCTACACCTTC. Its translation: CASSLALSGQNYGYTF. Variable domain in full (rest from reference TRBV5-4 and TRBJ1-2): ETGVTQSPTHLIKTRGQQVTLRCSSQSGHNTVSWYQQALGQGPQFIFQYYREEENGRGNFPPRFSGLQFPNYSSELNVNALELDDSALYLCASSLALSGQNYGYTFGSGTRLTVV.